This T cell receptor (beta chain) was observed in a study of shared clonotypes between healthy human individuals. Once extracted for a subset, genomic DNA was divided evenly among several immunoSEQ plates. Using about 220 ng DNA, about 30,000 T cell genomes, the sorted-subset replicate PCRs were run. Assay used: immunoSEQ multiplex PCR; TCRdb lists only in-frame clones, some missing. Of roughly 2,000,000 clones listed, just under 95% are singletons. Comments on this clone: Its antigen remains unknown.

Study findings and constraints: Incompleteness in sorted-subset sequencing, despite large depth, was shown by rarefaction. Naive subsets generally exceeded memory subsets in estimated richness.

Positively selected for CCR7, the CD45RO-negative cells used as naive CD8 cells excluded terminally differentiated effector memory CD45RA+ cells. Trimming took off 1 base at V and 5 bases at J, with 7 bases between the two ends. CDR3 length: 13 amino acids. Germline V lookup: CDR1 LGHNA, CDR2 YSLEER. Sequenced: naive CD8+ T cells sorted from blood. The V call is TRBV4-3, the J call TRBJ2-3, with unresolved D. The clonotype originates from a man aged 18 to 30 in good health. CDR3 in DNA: TGCGCCAGCAGCCAAGCCAAGTTAGATACGCAGTATTTT. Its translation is CASSQAKLDTQYF.